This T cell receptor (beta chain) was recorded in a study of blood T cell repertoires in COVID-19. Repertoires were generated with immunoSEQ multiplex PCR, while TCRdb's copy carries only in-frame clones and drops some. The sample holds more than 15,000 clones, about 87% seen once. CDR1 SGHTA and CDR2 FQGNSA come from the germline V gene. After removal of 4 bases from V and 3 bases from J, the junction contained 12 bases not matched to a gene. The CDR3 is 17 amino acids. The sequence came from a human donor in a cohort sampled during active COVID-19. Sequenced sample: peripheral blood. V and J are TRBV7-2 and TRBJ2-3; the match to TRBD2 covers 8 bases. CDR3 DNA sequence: TGTGCCAGCAGCTCAACCGGGAGGGCCGTGGGAACAGATACGCAGTATTTT. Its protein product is CASSSTGRAVGTDTQYF.